The clone carrying this TCR beta chain was recorded at least ten times. The CDR3 has 16 residues. The germline V and J ends were trimmed by 6 bases and 0 bases, with 12 bases remaining between them. Germline assignment: CDR1 SNHLY and CDR2 FYNNEI. HTBI primers from iRepertoire and Arm-PCR of CDR3 regions yielded the TCR beta libraries. TCRdb reprocessed the multiplex PCR reads with MiXCR, giving one entry per CDR3 protein. The data hold hundreds of thousands of distinct CDR3 sequences, with about 16% observed a single time. These data belong to a study of regulatory T cells in long-lasting Graves disease. Time point meaning: newly diagnosed GD, antithyroid drugs for less than 3 months. There was RNA extracted from PBMCs, and the TCR library was made from it.

The V and J genes are TRBV2 and TRBJ1-6, with D unresolved. This specimen consisted of peripheral blood mononuclear cells (PBMCs), obtained at new diagnosis, from a patient treated with antithyroid drugs. The sequence was obtained from a female donor with Graves disease. In DNA, the CDR3 is TGTGCCAGCAGAGAATATTTGAGCTCCTATAATTCACCCCTCCACTTT. Translating gives CASREYLSSYNSPLHF.